The text below deals with one T cell receptor beta chain. The antigen is unknown. The genomic DNA of each subset was split evenly across several immunoSEQ plates. The table came from immunoSEQ multiplex PCR; TCRdb's copy has only in-frame clones and leaves some out. Found here are about 1,800,000 clones, about 94% of them singletons; the top ten hold approximately 1.2%. Unmatched junction bases numbered 2, after V lost 6 bases and J lost 6 bases. From germline, CDR1 is SGHNT and CDR2 YYREEE (reference sequence). The CDR3 spans 12 residues. The sample is drawn from a study of shared clonotypes between healthy human individuals. Study-level points and caveats: Rarefaction curves obtained for sorted subsets showed sequencing incomplete despite large depth. Among a few donors, roughly 5% of naive CD4 clonotypes were found in common.

Naive CD8 populations comprised CD45RO-negative cells positively selected for CCR7, excluding terminally differentiated effector memory CD45RA+ cells. Sequenced input: naive CD8+ T cells sorted from blood. This TCR was sampled from a man younger than 35 in good health. This rearrangement joins TRBV5-4 to TRBJ1-2; the match to TRBD1 covers 10 bases. In DNA form, the CDR3 reads TGTGCCAGCATCGGACAGGGGGATGGCTACACCTTC. It encodes CASIGQGDGYTF.